The rows below give T cell receptor beta chains drawn from one sample of a study of response to subunit inactivated influenza vaccine. One entry per CDR3 protein, called by TCRdb with MiXCR from the RT-PCR reads. The table shows fewer than 600,000 distinct CDR3 sequences, with 6% to 9% occurring only once. The sequences come from PBMCs from blood, collected around 2 years after vaccination. The receptors here all came from a man aged 45-69 years who received an inactivated influenza vaccine. The CDR3 runs from the conserved cysteine through the conserved F or W. A D gene is named only where the DNA matches it firmly. Not all rows give a size; the values are once, few, many and, for expanded clones, a class.

CDR3 | DNA | length | V | size | J | D
CASSYPSTRAFF | TGTGCCAGCAGCTATCCAAGTACCCGAGCTTTCTTT | 12 | TRBV5-6 | many | TRBJ1-1 | .
CASSPAGAEQFF | TGTGCCAGCTCACCAGCGGGGGCTGAGCAGTTCTTC | 12 | TRBV18 | . | TRBJ2-1 | .
CASSLMGPMETQYF | TGTGCCAGCAGCTTGATGGGCCCAATGGAGACCCAGTACTTC | 14 | TRBV5-6 | few | TRBJ2-5 | .
CASSPTSYTGELFF | TGTGCCAGCAGCCCGACTAGTTACACCGGGGAGCTGTTTTTT | 14 | TRBV7-8 | many | TRBJ2-2 | .
CASSLDTITEAFF | TGTGCCAGCAGCCTCGACACCATCACTGAAGCTTTCTTT | 13 | TRBV7-8 | . | TRBJ1-1 | .
CASSSLADRKETQYF | TGTGCCAGCAGCTCCTTAGCGGACAGAAAAGAGACCCAGTACTTC | 15 | TRBV11-2 | few | TRBJ2-5 | .
CASSSVGTSGPYEQYF | TGTGCCAGCAGTTCGGTTGGGACTAGCGGACCCTACGAGCAGTACTTC | 16 | TRBV27 | few | TRBJ2-7 | TRBD2
CASSLGTGEVYNSPLHF | TGTGCCAGCAGCTTAGGGACAGGGGAAGTGTATAATTCACCCCTCCACTTT | 17 | TRBV7-2 | few | TRBJ1-6 | TRBD1
CASSHGGWGTDTQYF | TGTGCCAGCAGCCACGGGGGCTGGGGCACAGATACGCAGTATTTT | 15 | TRBV11-2 | . | TRBJ2-3 | .
CASRSGTGVTDTQYF | TGTGCCAGCAGATCCGGGACAGGGGTCACAGATACGCAGTATTTT | 15 | TRBV12-3/TRBV12-4 | many | TRBJ2-3 | TRBD1
CASRAGEHNEQFF | TGCGCCAGCAGGGCGGGAGAGCACAATGAGCAGTTCTTC | 13 | TRBV5-1 | few | TRBJ2-1 | TRBD2
CASGLGGTGELFF | TGTGCCAGCGGCTTGGGGGGAACCGGGGAGCTGTTTTTT | 13 | TRBV12-3/TRBV12-4 | many | TRBJ2-2 | .
CASIKRGRGVADTQYF | TGTGCCAGCATCAAGAGGGGTCGGGGGGTGGCAGATACGCAGTATTTT | 16 | TRBV6-2/TRBV6-3 | few | TRBJ2-3 | TRBD2
CSVATGDTGELFF | TGCAGCGTTGCCACAGGGGACACCGGGGAGCTGTTTTTT | 13 | TRBV29-1 | once | TRBJ2-2 | TRBD1
CASSLQGTGTGNEQYF | TGCGCCAGCAGCTTGCAGGGCACCGGGACAGGGAACGAGCAGTACTTC | 16 | TRBV5-1 | few | TRBJ2-7 | TRBD1
CVSSPRGTPNEQFF | TGTGTCAGCAGCCCTAGGGGGACCCCCAATGAGCAGTTCTTC | 14 | TRBV7-9 | few | TRBJ2-1 | .
CASSQDLSSGVPPGELFF | TGTGCCAGCAGCCAAGATCTCTCTAGCGGGGTCCCCCCCGGGGAGCTGTTTTTT | 18 | TRBV14 | many | TRBJ2-2 | TRBD2
CASSAGTGFGYTF | TGTGCCAGCAGTGCCGGGACAGGCTTTGGCTACACCTTC | 13 | TRBV12-3/TRBV12-4 | . | TRBJ1-2 | TRBD1
CASSNGQATYTEQFF | TGTGCCAGCAGTAACGGACAGGCAACCTACACTGAGCAGTTCTTC | 15 | TRBV12-3/TRBV12-4 | many | TRBJ2-1 | TRBD1
CASSYLGANQPQHF | TGTGCCAGCAGTTACTTAGGGGCCAATCAGCCCCAGCATTTT | 14 | TRBV6-5 | . | TRBJ1-5 | .